Below, one T cell receptor beta chain is given with its context. Participants' own reports of clinical history determined their cohort assignment. Each recovered donor of Cohort 3 presented with two negative PCRs, clearance, or symptom resolution. This record belongs to a study of blood T cell repertoires in COVID-19. The method was immunoSEQ multiplex PCR; TCRdb's version includes in-frame clones alone and lacks a portion of them. The sample includes 160,000 or so clones, less than 90% of them seen just once. Germline V CDR1 and CDR2: MNHEY, SVGAGI. The CDR3 spans 13 residues. After removal of 5 bases from V and 7 bases from J, the junction contained 2 bases not matched to a gene.

The J gene is TRBJ1-6, the V gene TRBV6-5; 7 bases are shared with TRBD1. The material sequenced was PBMCs or T cells enriched from blood (not recorded which). The TCR comes from a woman in her fifties or sixties who had recovered from COVID-19. CDR3 DNA sequence: TGTGCCAGCAGTAGGGACAGCAATTCACCCCTCCACTTT. Its translation: CASSRDSNSPLHF.